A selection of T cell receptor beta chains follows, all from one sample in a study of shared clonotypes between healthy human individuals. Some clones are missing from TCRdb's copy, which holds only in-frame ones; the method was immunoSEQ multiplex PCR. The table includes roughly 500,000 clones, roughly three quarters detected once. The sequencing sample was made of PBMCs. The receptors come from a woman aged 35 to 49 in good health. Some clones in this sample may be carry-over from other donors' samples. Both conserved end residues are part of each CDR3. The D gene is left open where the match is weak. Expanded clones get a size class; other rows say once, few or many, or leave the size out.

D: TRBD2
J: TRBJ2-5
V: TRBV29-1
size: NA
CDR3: CSVEGTSGTGTQYF
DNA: TGCAGCGTTGAAGGGACTAGCGGGACGGGGACCCAGTACTTC

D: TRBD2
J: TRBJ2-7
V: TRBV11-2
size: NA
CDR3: CASSLAGGSSYEQYF
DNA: TGTGCCAGCAGCTTAGCGGGAGGGAGCTCCTACGAGCAGTACTTC

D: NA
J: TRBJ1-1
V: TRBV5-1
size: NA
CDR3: CASSLGAGNTEAFF
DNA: TGCGCCAGCAGCTTGGGGGCCGGAAACACTGAAGCTTTCTTT

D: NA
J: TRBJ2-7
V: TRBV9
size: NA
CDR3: CASRGPSSDEQYF
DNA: TGTGCCAGCCGCGGGCCTTCCTCTGACGAGCAGTACTTC

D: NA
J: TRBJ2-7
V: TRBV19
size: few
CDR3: CASSTADGSYEQYF
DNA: TGTGCCAGTAGTACCGCTGACGGTAGCTACGAGCAGTACTTC

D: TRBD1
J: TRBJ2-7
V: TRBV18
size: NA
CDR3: CASSQTGGYEQYF
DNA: TGTGCCAGCTCCCAGACAGGGGGCTACGAGCAGTACTTC

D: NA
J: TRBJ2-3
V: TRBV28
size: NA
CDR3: CASSFWGTSTDTQYF
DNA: TGTGCCAGCAGTTTTTGGGGGACTAGCACAGATACGCAGTATTTT

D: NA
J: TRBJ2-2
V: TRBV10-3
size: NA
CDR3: CAISDLLNTGELFF
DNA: TGTGCCATCAGTGACTTATTAAACACCGGGGAGCTGTTTTTT

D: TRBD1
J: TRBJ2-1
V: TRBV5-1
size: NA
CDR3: CASSLSVQGANSYNEQFF
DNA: TGCGCCAGCAGCTTGTCGGTTCAGGGGGCCAACTCCTACAATGAGCAGTTCTTC

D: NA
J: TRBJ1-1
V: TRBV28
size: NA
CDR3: CASTPRYRRNTEAFF
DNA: TGTGCCAGCACCCCCCGCTACAGGAGGAACACTGAAGCTTTCTTT

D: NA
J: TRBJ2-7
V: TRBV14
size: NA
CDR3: CASSQDGSAGLTYEQYF
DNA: TGTGCCAGCAGCCAAGATGGGTCGGCGGGACTGACCTACGAGCAGTACTTC

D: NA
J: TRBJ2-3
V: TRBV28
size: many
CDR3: CASSSQTDTQYF
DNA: TGTGCCAGCAGTTCGCAAACAGATACGCAGTATTTT

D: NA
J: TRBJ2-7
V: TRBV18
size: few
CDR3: CASSLNRDLYEQYF
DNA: TGTGCCAGCTCACTGAACCGGGACCTCTACGAGCAGTACTTC